This section outlines one T cell receptor beta chain sequence together with its context. Other nucleotide sequences in the sample specify the same CDR3. Trimming removed 0 bases at V and 1 base at J, with 7 bases between. Germline V gene data show CDR1 as SGDLS and CDR2 as YYNGEE. The CDR3 length is 14 residues. This sample was included in a study of cytomegalovirus exposure and HLA in healthy donors. PCR involved 60 Vbeta and 13 Jbeta primers. Data came from immunoSEQ multiplex PCR; TCRdb stores just in-frame clones and leaves some out. The sample includes roughly 190,000 clones, almost 80% seen only once; the top ten take 1.5% to 2%.

The sequenced sample was PBMCs. The chain links TRBV9 to TRBJ1-1, with D hard to call. The TCR sequence derives from a woman between 18 and 29 years old in good health and CMV-seronegative. CDR3 sequence reads: CASSVGGQNTEAFF. CDR3 nucleotide sequence: TGTGCCAGCAGCGTAGGTGGGCAGAACACTGAAGCTTTCTTT.